Below, one T cell receptor (beta chain) is given with its context. Germline CDR1 is MNHEY and CDR2 is SVGEGT. The CDR3 totals 15 residues. V was shortened by 2 bases and J by 1 base, with 9 bases between the two germline ends. These data originate in a study of CD8 T cells in Susac syndrome. For the study at large: When their blood was taken, the Susac syndrome patients had either not yet had any therapy, were taking corticosteroids, or were taking intravenous immunoglobulin alone.

Reverse transcription of roughly 0.45 to 1 ug RNA was carried out with random hexamers. Amplification of TCR beta CDR3 by immunoSEQ multiplex PCR spanned 54 Vbeta and 13 Jbeta. TCRdb re-called the immunoSEQ multiplex PCR reads with MiXCR, one entry per CDR3 protein. This repertoire shows about 90,000 distinct CDR3 sequences, roughly 95% found once; its top ten account for approximately 0.57%. Isolation of CD8+ and CD4+ T cells was performed negatively, whereas enrichment of TEMRA cells was done by FACS. The sequence derives from a human donor with Susac syndrome. Sequences were obtained from CD8+ T cells from PBMCs. The J gene is TRBJ1-5, the V gene TRBV6-2 or TRBV6-3; D perhaps matches TRBD1 (5 bases). Here the CDR3 DNA reads TGTGCCAGCAGTTACCGTGGGGGAAGCAATCAGCCCCAGCATTTT. Residues: CASSYRGGSNQPQHF.